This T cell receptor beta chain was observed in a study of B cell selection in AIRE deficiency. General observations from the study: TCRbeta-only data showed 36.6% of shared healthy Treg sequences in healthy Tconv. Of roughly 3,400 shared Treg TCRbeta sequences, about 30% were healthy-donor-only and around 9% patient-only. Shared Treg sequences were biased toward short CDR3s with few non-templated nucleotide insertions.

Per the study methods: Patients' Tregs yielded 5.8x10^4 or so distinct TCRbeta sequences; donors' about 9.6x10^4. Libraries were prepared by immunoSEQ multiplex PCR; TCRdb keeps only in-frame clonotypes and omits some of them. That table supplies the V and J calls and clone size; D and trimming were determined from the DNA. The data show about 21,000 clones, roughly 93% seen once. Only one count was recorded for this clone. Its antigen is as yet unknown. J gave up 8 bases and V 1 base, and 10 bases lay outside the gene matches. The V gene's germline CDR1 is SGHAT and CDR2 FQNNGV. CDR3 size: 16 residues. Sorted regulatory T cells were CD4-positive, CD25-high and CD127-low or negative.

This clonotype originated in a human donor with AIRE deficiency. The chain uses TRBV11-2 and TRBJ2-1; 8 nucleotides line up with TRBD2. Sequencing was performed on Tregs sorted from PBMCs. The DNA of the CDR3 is TGTGCCAGCAGCTTAGTACCGGCGGGGGGCGGGGATGAGCAGTTCTTC. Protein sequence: CASSLVPAGGGDEQFF.